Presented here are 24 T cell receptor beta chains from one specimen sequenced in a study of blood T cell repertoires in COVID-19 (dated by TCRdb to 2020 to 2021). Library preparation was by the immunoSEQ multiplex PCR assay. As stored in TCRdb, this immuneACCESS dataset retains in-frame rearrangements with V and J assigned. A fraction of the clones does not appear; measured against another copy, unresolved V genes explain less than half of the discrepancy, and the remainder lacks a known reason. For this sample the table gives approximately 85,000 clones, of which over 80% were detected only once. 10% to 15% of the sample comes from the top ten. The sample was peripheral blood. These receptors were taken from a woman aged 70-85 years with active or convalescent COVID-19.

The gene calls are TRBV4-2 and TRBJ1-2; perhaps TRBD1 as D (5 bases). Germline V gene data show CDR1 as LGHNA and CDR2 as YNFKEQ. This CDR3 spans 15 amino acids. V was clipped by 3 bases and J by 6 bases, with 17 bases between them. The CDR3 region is CASSQHIGQVDGYTF. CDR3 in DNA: TGTGCCAGCAGCCAGCATATCGGACAAGTTGATGGCTACACCTTC.

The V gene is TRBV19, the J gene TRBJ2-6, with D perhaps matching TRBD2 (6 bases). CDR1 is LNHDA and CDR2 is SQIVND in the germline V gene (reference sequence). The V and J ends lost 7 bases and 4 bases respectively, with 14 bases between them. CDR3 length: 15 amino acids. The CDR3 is CASKPGLLGANVLTF. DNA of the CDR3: TGTGCCAGTAAGCCGGGACTGCTCGGGGCCAACGTCCTGACTTTC.

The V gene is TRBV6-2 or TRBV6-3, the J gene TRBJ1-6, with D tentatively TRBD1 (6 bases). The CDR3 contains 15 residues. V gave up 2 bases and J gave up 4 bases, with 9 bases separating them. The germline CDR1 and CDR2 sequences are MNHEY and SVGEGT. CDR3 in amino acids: CASSYRTAYNSPLHF. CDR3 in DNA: TGTGCCAGCAGTTACCGGACAGCTTATAATTCACCCCTCCACTTT.

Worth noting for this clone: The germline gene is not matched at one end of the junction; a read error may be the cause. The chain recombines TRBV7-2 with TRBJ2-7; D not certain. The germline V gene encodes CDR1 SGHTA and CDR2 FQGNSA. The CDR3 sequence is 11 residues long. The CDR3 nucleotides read TGTGCCAGCAGCCAACCGTACGGGCAGTACTTC. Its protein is CASSQPYGQYF.

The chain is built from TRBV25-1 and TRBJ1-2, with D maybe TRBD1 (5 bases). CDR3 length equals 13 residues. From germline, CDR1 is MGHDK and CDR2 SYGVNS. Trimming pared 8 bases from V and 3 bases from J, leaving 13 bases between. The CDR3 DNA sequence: TGTGCCAGCCGTAAAAGGGGCGACTATGGCTACACCTTC. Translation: CASRKRGDYGYTF.

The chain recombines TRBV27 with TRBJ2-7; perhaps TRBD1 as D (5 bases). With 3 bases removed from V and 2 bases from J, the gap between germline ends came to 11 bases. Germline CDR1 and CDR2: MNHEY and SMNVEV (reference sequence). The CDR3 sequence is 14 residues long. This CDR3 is CASSLVRGAYEQYF. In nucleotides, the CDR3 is TGTGCCAGCAGTTTGGTTAGGGGTGCCTACGAGCAGTACTTC.

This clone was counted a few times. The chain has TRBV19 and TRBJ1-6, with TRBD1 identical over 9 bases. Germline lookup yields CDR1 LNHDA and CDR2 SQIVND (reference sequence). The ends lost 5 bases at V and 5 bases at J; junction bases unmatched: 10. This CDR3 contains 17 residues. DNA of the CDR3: TGTGCCAGTAGTCTGAGAAACCGGGACAGGGATAATTCACCCCTCCACTTT. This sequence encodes CASSLRNRDRDNSPLHF.

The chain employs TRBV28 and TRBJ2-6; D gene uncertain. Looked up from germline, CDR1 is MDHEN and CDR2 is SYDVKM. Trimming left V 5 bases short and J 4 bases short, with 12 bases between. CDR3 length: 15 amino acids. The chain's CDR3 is CASSGHSSGANVLTF. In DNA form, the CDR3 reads TGTGCCAGCAGTGGCCACAGTTCGGGGGCCAACGTCCTGACTTTC. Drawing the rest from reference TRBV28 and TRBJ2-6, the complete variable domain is DVKVTQSSRYLVKRTGEKVFLECVQDMDHENMFWYRQDPGLGLRLIYFSYDVKMKEKGDIPEGYSVSREKKERFSLILESASTNQTSMYLCASSGHSSGANVLTFGAGSRLTVL.

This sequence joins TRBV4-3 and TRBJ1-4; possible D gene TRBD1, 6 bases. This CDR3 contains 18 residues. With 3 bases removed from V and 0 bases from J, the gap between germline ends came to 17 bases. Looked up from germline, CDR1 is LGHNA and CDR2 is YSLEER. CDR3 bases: TGCGCCAGCAGCCAGGAATTGACAGGATTCACAACTAATGAAAAACTGTTTTTT. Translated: CASSQELTGFTTNEKLFF.

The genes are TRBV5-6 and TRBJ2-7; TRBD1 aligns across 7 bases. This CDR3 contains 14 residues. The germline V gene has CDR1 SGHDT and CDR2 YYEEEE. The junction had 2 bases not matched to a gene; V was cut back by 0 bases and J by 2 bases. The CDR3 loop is CASSLGQGAYEQYF. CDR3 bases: TGTGCCAGCAGCTTGGGGCAGGGGGCCTACGAGCAGTACTTC.

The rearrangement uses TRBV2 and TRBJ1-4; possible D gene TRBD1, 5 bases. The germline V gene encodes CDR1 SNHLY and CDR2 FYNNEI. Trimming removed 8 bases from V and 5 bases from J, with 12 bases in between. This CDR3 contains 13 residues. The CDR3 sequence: CASFRDRNEKLFF. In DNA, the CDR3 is TGTGCCAGCTTTCGTGACAGAAATGAAAAACTGTTTTTT.

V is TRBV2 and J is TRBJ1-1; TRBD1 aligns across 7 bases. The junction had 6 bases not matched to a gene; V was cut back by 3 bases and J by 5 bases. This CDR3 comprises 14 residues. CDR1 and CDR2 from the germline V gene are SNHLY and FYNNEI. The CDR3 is CASSDQGVVTEAFF. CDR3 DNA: TGTGCCAGCAGTGATCAGGGGGTGGTAACTGAAGCTTTCTTT.

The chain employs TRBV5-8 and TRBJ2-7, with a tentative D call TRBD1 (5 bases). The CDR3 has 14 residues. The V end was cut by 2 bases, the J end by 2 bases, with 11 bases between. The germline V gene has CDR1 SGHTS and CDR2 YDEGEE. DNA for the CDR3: TGTGCCAGCAGCTTTAATTCAGGGCCCTACGAGCAGTACTTC. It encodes CASSFNSGPYEQYF.

The CDR3 nucleotides are TGTGCCAGCAGTCAAAACGGTGTTCCAAATGAAAAACTGTTTTTT. It yields the protein CASSQNGVPNEKLFF. The chain combines TRBV2 with TRBJ1-4, with no clear D. This CDR3 spans 15 amino acids. Trimming removed 5 bases from V and 5 bases from J, with 15 bases in between. Germline V CDR1 and CDR2: SNHLY, FYNNEI. Full variable domain (rest looked up from reference TRBV2 and TRBJ1-4): EPEVTQTPSHQVTQMGQEVILRCVPISNHLYFYWYRQILGQKVEFLVSFYNNEISEKSEIFDDQFSVERPDGSNFTLKIRSTKLEDSAMYFCASSQNGVPNEKLFFGSGTQLSVL.

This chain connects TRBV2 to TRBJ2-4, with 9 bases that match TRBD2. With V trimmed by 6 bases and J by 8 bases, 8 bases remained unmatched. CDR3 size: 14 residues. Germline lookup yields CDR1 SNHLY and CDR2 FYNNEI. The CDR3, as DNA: TGTGCCAGCAGGTTAGCGGGGGTCCGAGACATTCAGTACTTC. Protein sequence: CASRLAGVRDIQYF.

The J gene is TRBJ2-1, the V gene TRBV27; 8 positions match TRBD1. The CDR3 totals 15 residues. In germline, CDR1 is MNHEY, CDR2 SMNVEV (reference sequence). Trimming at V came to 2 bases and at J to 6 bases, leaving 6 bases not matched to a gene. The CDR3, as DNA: TGTGCCAGCAGTTTAAGGGCAGGGGGCTTCAATGAGCAGTTCTTC. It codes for CASSLRAGGFNEQFF.

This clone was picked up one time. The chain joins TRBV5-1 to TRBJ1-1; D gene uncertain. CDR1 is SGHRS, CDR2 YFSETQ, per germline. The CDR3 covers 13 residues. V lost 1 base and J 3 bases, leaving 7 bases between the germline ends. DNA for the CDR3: TGCGCCAGCAGCTTGTCGGTGGACACTGAAGCTTTCTTT. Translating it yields CASSLSVDTEAFF.

The CDR3 protein is CASSPRGSVGELFF. The DNA of the CDR3 is TGTGCCAGCAGCCCCAGAGGGAGTGTCGGGGAGCTGTTTTTT. The genes are TRBV7-9 and TRBJ2-2, with D perhaps TRBD2 (5 bases). The CDR3 spans 14 residues. V lost 5 bases and J 7 bases, leaving 14 bases between the germline ends. The germline V gene encodes CDR1 SEHNR and CDR2 FQNEAQ (reference sequence).

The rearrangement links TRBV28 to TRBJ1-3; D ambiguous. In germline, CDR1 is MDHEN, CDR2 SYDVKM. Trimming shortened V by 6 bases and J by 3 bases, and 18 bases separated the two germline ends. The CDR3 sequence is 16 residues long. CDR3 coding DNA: TGTGCCAGCAGACCGACCGGAGTTCGCTATGGAAACACCATATATTTT. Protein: CASRPTGVRYGNTIYF.

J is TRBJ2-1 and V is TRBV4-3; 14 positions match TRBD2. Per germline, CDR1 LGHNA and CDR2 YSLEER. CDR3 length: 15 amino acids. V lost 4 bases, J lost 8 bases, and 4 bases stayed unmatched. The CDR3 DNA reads TGCGCCAGCAGCCGCGGGACTAGCGGGGGATATGAGCAGTTCTTC. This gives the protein CASSRGTSGGYEQFF.

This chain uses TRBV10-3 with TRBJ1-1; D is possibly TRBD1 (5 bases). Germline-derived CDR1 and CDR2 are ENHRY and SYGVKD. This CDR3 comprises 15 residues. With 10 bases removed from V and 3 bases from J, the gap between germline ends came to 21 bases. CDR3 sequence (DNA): TGTGCCACCCAGTTGGGTCAGGGCGGGGACACTGAAGCTTTCTTT. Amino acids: CATQLGQGGDTEAFF.

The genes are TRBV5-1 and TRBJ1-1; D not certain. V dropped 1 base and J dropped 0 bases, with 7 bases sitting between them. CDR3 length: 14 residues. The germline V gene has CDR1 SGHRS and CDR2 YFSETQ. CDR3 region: CASSLWQMNTEAFF. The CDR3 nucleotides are TGCGCCAGCAGCTTGTGGCAGATGAACACTGAAGCTTTCTTT.

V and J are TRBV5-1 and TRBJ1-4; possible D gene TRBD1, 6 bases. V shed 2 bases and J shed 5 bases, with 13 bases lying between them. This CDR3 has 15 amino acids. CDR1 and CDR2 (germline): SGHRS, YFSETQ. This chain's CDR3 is CASSLGSQGNEKLFF. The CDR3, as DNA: TGCGCCAGCAGCTTAGGAAGTCAGGGGAATGAAAAACTGTTTTTT.

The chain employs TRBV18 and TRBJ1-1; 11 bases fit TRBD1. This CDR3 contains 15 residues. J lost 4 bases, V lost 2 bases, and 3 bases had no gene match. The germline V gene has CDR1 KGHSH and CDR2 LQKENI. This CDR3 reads CASSPGTGGLTEAFF. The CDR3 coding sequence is TGTGCCAGCTCACCAGGGACAGGGGGTCTCACTGAAGCTTTCTTT.